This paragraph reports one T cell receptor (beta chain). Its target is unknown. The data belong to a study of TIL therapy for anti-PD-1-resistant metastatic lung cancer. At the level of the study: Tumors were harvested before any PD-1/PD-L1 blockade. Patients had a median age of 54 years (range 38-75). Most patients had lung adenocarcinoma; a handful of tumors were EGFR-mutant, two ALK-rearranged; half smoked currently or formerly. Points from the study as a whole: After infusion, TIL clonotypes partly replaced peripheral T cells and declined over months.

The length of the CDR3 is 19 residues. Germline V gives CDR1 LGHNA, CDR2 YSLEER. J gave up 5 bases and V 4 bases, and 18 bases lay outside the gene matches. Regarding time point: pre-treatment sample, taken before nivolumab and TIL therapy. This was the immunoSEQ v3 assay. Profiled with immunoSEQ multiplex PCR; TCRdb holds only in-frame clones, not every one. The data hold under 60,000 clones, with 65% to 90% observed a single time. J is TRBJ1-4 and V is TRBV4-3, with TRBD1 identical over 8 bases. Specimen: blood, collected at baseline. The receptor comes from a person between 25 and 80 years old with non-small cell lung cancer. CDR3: CASSPLLLGTGGGNEKLFF. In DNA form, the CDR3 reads TGCGCCAGCAGCCCGCTGTTGTTGGGGACAGGAGGGGGGAATGAAAAACTGTTTTTT.